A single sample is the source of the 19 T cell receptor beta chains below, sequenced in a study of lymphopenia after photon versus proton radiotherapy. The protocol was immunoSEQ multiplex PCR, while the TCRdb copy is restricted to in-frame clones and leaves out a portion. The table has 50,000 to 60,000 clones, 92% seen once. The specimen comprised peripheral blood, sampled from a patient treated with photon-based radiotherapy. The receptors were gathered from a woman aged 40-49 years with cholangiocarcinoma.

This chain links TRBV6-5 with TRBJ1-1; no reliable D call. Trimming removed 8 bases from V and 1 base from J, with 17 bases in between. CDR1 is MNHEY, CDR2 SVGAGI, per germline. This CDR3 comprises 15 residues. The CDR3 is CASARSQGSNTEAFF. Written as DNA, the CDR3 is TGTGCCAGCGCCCGATCTCAAGGCTCGAACACTGAAGCTTTCTTT.

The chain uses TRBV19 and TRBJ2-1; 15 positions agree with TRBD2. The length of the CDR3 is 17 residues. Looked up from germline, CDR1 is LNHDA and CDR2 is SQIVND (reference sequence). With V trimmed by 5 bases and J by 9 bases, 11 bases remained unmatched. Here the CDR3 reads CASSLWTSGRGPGEQFF. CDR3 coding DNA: TGTGCCAGTAGTTTATGGACTAGCGGGAGGGGCCCAGGTGAGCAGTTCTTC.

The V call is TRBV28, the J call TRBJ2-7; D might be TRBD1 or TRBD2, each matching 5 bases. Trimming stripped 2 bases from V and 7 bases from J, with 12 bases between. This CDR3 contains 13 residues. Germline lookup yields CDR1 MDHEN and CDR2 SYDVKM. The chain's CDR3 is CASSLRGAREQYF. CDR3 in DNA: TGTGCCAGCAGTTTAAGAGGGGCGAGGGAGCAGTACTTC. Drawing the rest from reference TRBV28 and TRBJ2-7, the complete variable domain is DVKVTQSSRYLVKRTGEKVFLECVQDMDHENMFWYRQDPGLGLRLIYFSYDVKMKEKGDIPEGYSVSREKKERFSLILESASTNQTSMYLCASSLRGAREQYFGPGTRLTVT.

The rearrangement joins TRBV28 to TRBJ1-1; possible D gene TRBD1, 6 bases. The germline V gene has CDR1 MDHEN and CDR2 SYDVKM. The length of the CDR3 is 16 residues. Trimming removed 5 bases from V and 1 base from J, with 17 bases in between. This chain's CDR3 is CASSPPQGIGNTEAFF. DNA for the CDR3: TGTGCCAGCAGTCCTCCACAGGGAATTGGGAACACTGAAGCTTTCTTT.

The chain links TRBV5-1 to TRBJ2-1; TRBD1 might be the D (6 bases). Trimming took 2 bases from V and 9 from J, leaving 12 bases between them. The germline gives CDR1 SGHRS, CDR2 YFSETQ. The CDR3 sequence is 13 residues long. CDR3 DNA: TGCGCCAGCAGCTTCCGGGACATGCTTGAGCAGTTCTTC. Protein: CASSFRDMLEQFF.

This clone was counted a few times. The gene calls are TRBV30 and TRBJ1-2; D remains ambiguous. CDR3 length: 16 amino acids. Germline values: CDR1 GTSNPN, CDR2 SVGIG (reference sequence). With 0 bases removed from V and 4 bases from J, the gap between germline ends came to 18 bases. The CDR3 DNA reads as TGTGCCTGGAGTGTACGCATGGGAAGAAAACCCTATGGCTACACCTTC. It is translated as CAWSVRMGRKPYGYTF.

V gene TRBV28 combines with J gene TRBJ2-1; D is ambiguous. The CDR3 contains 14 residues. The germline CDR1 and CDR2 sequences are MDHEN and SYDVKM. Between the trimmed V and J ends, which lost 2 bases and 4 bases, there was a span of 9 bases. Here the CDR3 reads CASSLNGPYNEQFF. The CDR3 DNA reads TGTGCCAGCAGTTTAAATGGTCCTTACAATGAGCAGTTCTTC.

CDR3 sequence reads: CASTYEQYF. The CDR3 nucleotides read TGTGCCAGCACCTACGAGCAGTACTTC. V is TRBV9 and J is TRBJ2-7, with D uncertain. The CDR3 runs to 9 residues. V lost 6 bases and J 2 bases, leaving 0 bases between the germline ends. Germline V gene lookup returns CDR1 SGDLS and CDR2 YYNGEE.

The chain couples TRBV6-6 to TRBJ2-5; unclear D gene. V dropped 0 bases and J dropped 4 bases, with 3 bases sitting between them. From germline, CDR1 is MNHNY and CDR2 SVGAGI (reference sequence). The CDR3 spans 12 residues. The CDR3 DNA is TGTGCCAGCAGTTACTCTATAGAGACCCAGTACTTC. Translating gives CASSYSIETQYF.

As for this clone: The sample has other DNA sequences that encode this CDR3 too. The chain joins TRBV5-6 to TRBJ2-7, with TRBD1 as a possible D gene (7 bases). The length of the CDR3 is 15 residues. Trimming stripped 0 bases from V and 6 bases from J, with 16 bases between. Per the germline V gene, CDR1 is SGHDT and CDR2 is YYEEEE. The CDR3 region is CASSLGGDSLFEQYF. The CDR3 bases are TGTGCCAGCAGCTTGGGGGGGGACAGCCTGTTCGAGCAGTACTTC.

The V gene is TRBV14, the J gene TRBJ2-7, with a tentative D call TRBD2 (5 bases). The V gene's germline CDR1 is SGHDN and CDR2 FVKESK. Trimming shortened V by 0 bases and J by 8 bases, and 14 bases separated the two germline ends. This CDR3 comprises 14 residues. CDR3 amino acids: CASSQDLLGVQQYF. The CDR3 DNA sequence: TGTGCCAGCAGCCAAGACCTCCTCGGGGTTCAGCAGTACTTC.

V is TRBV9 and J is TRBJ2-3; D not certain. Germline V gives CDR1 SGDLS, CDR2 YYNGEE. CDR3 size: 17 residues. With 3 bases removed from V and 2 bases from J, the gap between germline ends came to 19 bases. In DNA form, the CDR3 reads TGTGCCAGCAGCGCCGATGTAGGTCTGGGAAACACAGATACGCAGTATTTT. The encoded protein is CASSADVGLGNTDTQYF.

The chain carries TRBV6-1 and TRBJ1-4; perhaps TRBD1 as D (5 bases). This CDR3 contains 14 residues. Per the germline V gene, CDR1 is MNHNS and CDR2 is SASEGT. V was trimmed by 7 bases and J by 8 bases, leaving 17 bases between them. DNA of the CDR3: TGTGCCAGCACCATGGGGGACTGGGACGAAAAACTGTTTTTT. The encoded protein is CASTMGDWDEKLFF.

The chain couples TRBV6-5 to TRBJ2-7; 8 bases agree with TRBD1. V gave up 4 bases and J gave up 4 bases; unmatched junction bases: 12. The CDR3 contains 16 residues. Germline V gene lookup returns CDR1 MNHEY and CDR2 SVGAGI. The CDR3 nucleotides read TGTGCCAGCAGTTGGGCCAGGGGGCAAGGGAGTTACGAGCAGTACTTC. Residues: CASSWARGQGSYEQYF.

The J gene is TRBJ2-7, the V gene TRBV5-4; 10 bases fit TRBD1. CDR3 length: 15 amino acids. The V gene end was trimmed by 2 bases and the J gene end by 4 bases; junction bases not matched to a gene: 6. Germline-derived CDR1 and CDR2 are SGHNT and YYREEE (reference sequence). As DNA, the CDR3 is TGTGCCAGCAGCTTCCAGGACAGGGGGGGTTACGAGCAGTACTTC. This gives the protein CASSFQDRGGYEQYF.

For the CDR3, the DNA is TGCGCCAGCAGGCATCTGGGGCGGGCGGACTACACCTTC. Protein: CASRHLGRADYTF. The rearrangement links TRBV4-1 to TRBJ1-2, with D maybe TRBD1 (5 bases). V dropped 6 bases and J dropped 10 bases, with 18 bases sitting between them. The CDR3 is made up of 13 amino acids. Germline CDR1 reads MGHRA; CDR2 reads YSYEKL.

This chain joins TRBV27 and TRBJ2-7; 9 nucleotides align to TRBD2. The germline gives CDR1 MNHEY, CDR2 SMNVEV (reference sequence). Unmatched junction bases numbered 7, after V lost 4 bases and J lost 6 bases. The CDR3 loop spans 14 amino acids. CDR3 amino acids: CASSSLAGVGEQYF. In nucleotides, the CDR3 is TGTGCCAGCAGTTCCTTAGCGGGAGTGGGCGAGCAGTACTTC.

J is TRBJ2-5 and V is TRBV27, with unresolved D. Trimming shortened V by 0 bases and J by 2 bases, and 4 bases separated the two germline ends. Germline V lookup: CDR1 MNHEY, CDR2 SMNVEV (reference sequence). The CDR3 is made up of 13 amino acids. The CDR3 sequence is CASSLSAQETQYF. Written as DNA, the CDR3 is TGTGCCAGCAGTTTATCGGCACAAGAGACCCAGTACTTC.

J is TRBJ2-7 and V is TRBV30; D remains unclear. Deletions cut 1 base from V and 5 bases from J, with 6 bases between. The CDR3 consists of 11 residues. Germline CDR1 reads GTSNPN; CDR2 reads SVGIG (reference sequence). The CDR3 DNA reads TGTGCCTGGAGTGACCCCAACGAGCAGTACTTC. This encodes CAWSDPNEQYF.